These 20 T cell receptor beta chains came from one sample sequenced in a study of technical replicates of blood from several donors. Only in-frame clones appear in the TCRdb table, and some are missing; sequencing was by immunoSEQ multiplex PCR. The table shows 45,000 to 65,000 clones, with 94% occurring only once. Input material: T cells isolated from PBMCs. The receptors derive from a human donor in good health.

V is TRBV6-6 and J is TRBJ2-7, with D perhaps matching TRBD2 (6 bases). V lost 4 bases and J lost 2, with 15 bases in between. From germline, CDR1 is MNHNY and CDR2 SVGAGI (reference sequence). The CDR3 has 15 residues. CDR3 sequence reads: CASSFTAGLAYEQYF. CDR3 DNA: TGTGCCAGCAGTTTTACCGCGGGGCTGGCCTACGAGCAGTACTTC.

This chain joins TRBV11-1 and TRBJ1-4; D is uncertain. V was trimmed by 1 base and J by 7 bases, leaving 7 bases between them. Germline V CDR1 and CDR2: SGHAT, FQDESV (reference sequence). The CDR3 runs 13 residues. CDR3 in amino acids: CASSLGQAEKLFF. The DNA of the CDR3 is TGTGCCAGCAGCTTAGGCCAAGCTGAAAAACTGTTTTTT. Full variable domain (rest looked up from reference TRBV11-1 and TRBJ1-4): EAEVAQSPRYKITEKSQAVAFWCDPISGHATLYWYRQILGQGPELLVQFQDESVVDDSQLPKDRFSAERLKGVDSTLKIQPAELGDSAMYLCASSLGQAEKLFFGSGTQLSVL.

CDR3 in amino acids: CASSLTAGGQYF. In DNA form, the CDR3 reads TGTGCCAGCAGCTTAACGGCCGGGGGTCAGTACTTC. V is TRBV7-9 and J is TRBJ2-4, with D maybe TRBD2 (6 bases). V was pared by 2 bases and J by 12 bases, with 11 bases between. This CDR3 has 12 amino acids. Germline values: CDR1 SEHNR, CDR2 FQNEAQ (reference sequence).

This chain joins TRBV5-6 and TRBJ2-5; a weak D match, TRBD1 (6 bases). The germline V and J ends were trimmed by 4 bases and 1 base, with 14 bases remaining between them. The CDR3 runs to 15 residues. In germline, CDR1 is SGHDT, CDR2 YYEEEE. As DNA, the CDR3 is TGTGCCAGCAGCCCCGAGGACAGACTCCAAGAGACCCAGTACTTC. This encodes CASSPEDRLQETQYF.

A single count supports this clone. The CDR3 DNA sequence: TGCAGCGTTGAAGTCCTAGCAGCTCCGATTGGGAACACTGAAGCTTTCTTT. Translation: CSVEVLAAPIGNTEAFF. The chain links TRBV29-1 to TRBJ1-1; D not resolved. Germline CDR1 SQVTM, CDR2 ANQGSEA. The CDR3 extends over 17 amino acids. Trimming cost V 1 base and J 1 base, with 19 bases left between them. Together with reference TRBV29-1 and TRBJ1-1, the CDR3 gives the full variable domain: SAVISQKPSRDICQRGTSLTIQCQVDSQVTMMFWYRQQPGQSLTLIATANQGSEATYESGFVIDKFPISRPNLTFSTLTVSNMSPEDSSIYLCSVEVLAAPIGNTEAFFGQGTRLTVV.

This chain connects TRBV28 to TRBJ2-1; 12 positions match TRBD2. V dropped 6 bases and J dropped 11; count of bases not matched to a gene: 8. The CDR3 consists of 14 residues. The V gene's germline CDR1 is MDHEN and CDR2 SYDVKM. DNA of the CDR3: TGTGCCAGCAGGGTGGGGACTAGCGGGCCCCAGCAGTTCTTC. This sequence encodes CASRVGTSGPQQFF. Full variable domain (remainder filled in from reference TRBV28 and TRBJ2-1): DVKVTQSSRYLVKRTGEKVFLECVQDMDHENMFWYRQDPGLGLRLIYFSYDVKMKEKGDIPEGYSVSREKKERFSLILESASTNQTSMYLCASRVGTSGPQQFFGPGTRLTVL.

This clone was counted once. The rearrangement uses TRBV11-3 and TRBJ2-1; 7 bases map to TRBD2. The V gene's germline CDR1 is SGHNT and CDR2 YENEEA. The CDR3 extends over 13 amino acids. Losses at the gene ends were 5 bases for V and 8 bases for J; bases not matched to a gene: 6. CDR3 sequence (DNA): TGTGCCAGCAGCATCGGACTAGATGATGAGCAGTTCTTC. This codes for CASSIGLDDEQFF.

The J gene is TRBJ1-1, the V gene TRBV7-9; 7 bases line up with TRBD1. The CDR3 contains 15 residues. Germline CDR1 reads SEHNR; CDR2 reads FQNEAQ (reference sequence). The V segment lost 4 bases and the J segment 0 bases; nucleotides outside the gene matches: 5. CDR3 DNA: TGTGCCAGCAGCTCGATGACAGGGATGAACACTGAAGCTTTCTTT. Translating gives CASSSMTGMNTEAFF.

The CDR3 loop is CASSPFRQGQDEQYF. The CDR3 DNA sequence: TGTGCCAGCAGTCCTTTTCGACAGGGGCAAGACGAGCAGTACTTC. The genes are TRBV7-8 and TRBJ2-7; 8 bases align to TRBD1. The germline V gene encodes CDR1 SGHVS and CDR2 FQNEAQ. With 6 bases clipped from V and 5 bases from J, the junction kept 12 bases outside the gene matches. CDR3 length equals 15 residues.

The rearrangement uses TRBV6-5 and TRBJ2-1; 10 nucleotides agree with TRBD1. CDR1 is MNHEY and CDR2 is SVGAGI in the germline V gene. This CDR3 region has 16 residues. V lost 3 bases to trimming and J lost 7 bases; unmatched junction nucleotides: 9. The CDR3 sequence: CASSYAPGQGHNEQFF. The CDR3 DNA sequence: TGTGCCAGCAGTTATGCTCCGGGACAGGGGCATAATGAGCAGTTCTTC.

This chain connects TRBV10-2 to TRBJ1-2; 8 bases fit TRBD1. J gave up 4 bases and V 6 bases, and 10 bases lay outside the gene matches. There are 15 residues in the CDR3. Germline CDR1 WSHSY, CDR2 SAAADI. The chain's CDR3 is CASRTGDGRAYGYTF. DNA for the CDR3: TGCGCCAGCAGGACAGGGGACGGGCGCGCCTATGGCTACACCTTC.

The CDR3 DNA reads TGTGCTAGTGGTTTGGCGGGACAGCAAGAGACCCAGTACTTC. Translation: CASGLAGQQETQYF. The chain joins TRBV12-5 to TRBJ2-5; the match to TRBD1 covers 7 bases. V lost 1 base, J lost 2 bases, and 1 base stayed unmatched. Germline CDR1 and CDR2: LGHNT and FRNRAP. There are 14 residues in the CDR3. The full variable domain, in which reference TRBV12-5 and TRBJ2-5 provide the parts outside the CDR3, is DARVTQTPRHKVTEMGQEVTMRCQPILGHNTVFWYRQTMMQGLELLAYFRNRAPLDDSGMPKDRFSAEMPDATLATLKIQPSEPRDSAVYFCASGLAGQQETQYFGPGTRLLVL.

This clone was found once. This chain connects TRBV5-1 to TRBJ2-7, with 13 positions matching TRBD2. Trimming took 0 bases from V and 3 from J; bases not matched to a gene: 9. Germline-derived CDR1 and CDR2 are SGHRS and YFSETQ. This CDR3 contains 18 residues. CDR3 nucleotide sequence: TGCGCCAGCAGCTTGGAACTAGCGGGAGGGCCCTTAGGCTACGAGCAGTACTTC. This codes for CASSLELAGGPLGYEQYF.

The rearrangement links TRBV5-1 to TRBJ2-7, with TRBD2 identical over 11 bases. Looked up from germline, CDR1 is SGHRS and CDR2 is YFSETQ. J gave up 3 bases and V 4 bases, and 9 bases lay outside the gene matches. This CDR3 is built from 16 residues. CDR3 in DNA: TGCGCCAGCAGCGAGGGGACTAGCGGAAGGGGCTACGAGCAGTACTTC. This gives the protein CASSEGTSGRGYEQYF.

A single count supports this clone. This chain joins TRBV11-2 and TRBJ2-7; D gene uncertain. CDR3 size: 13 residues. From germline, CDR1 is SGHAT and CDR2 FQNNGV. V shed 10 bases and J shed 4 bases, with 17 bases lying between them. The CDR3, as DNA: TGTGCCACTGACTCGGGTGAAGAATACGAGCAGTACTTC. Protein product: CATDSGEEYEQYF.

This chain joins TRBV9 and TRBJ2-1; no clear D gene. The CDR3 length is 13 residues. CDR1 is SGDLS, CDR2 YYNGEE, per germline. The V gene lost 4 bases and the J gene lost 0 bases, with 5 bases spanning the gap. The CDR3 nucleotides are TGTGCCAGCAGCCCCTCCTCCTACAATGAGCAGTTCTTC. It translates to CASSPSSYNEQFF.

The chain has TRBV15 and TRBJ1-4, with D possibly matching TRBD1 (5 bases). The V gene's germline CDR1 is LNHNV and CDR2 YYDKDF (reference sequence). V dropped 6 bases and J dropped 8 bases, with 16 bases sitting between them. This CDR3 has 14 residues. CDR3 protein: CATRGWGGAEKLFF. In nucleotides, the CDR3 is TGTGCCACCAGAGGGTGGGGGGGAGCAGAAAAACTGTTTTTT.

The chain recombines TRBV11-2 with TRBJ1-3; 7 bases are a match to TRBD1. The length of the CDR3 is 16 residues. V dropped 4 bases and J dropped 5; count of bases not matched to a gene: 11. Germline V CDR1 and CDR2: SGHAT, FQNNGV. The CDR3 protein is CASSSPGQHTRNTIYF. CDR3 coding DNA: TGTGCCAGCAGCTCCCCGGGACAGCACACTAGAAACACCATATATTTT.

CDR3 in DNA: TGCAGCGTTGGGGCTACCATTCCTTACGAGCAGTACTTC. It specifies CSVGATIPYEQYF. The chain carries TRBV29-1 and TRBJ2-7; no reliable D call. The CDR3 has 13 amino acids. Trimming removed 4 bases from V and 4 bases from J, with 14 bases in between. Germline V gene data show CDR1 as SQVTM and CDR2 as ANQGSEA.

The V gene is TRBV5-6, the J gene TRBJ2-2; D is unresolved. The CDR3 runs to 12 residues. The V end was cut by 4 bases, the J end by 5 bases, with 6 bases between. Germline lookup yields CDR1 SGHDT and CDR2 YYEEEE. For the CDR3, the DNA is TGTGCCAGCAGCCCCAGTACCGGGGAGCTGTTTTTT. Encoded protein: CASSPSTGELFF.